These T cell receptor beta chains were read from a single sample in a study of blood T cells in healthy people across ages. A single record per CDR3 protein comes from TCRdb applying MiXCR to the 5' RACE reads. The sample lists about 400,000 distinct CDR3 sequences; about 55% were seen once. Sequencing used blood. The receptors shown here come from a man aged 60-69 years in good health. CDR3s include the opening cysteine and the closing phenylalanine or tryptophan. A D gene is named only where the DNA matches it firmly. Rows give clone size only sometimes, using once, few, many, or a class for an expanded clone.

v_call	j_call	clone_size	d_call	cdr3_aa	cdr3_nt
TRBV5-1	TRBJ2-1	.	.	CASSLLRANYNEQFF	TGCGCCAGCAGCTTGTTGAGGGCGAACTACAATGAGCAGTTCTTC
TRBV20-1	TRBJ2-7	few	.	CSARGAPGDTIYEQYF	TGCAGTGCTAGAGGCGCCCCGGGGGACACCATCTACGAGCAGTACTTC
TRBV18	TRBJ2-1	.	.	CASSPAVQETQFF	TGTGCCAGCTCACCAGCAGTCCAAGAGACCCAGTTCTTC
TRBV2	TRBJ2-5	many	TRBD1	CASSATGGSVMGETQYF	TGTGCCAGCAGTGCGACAGGGGGTTCAGTTATGGGAGAGACCCAGTACTTC
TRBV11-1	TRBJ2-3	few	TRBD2	CASSLMLAGEKADTQYF	TGTGCCAGCAGCTTAATGCTAGCGGGGGAAAAAGCAGATACGCAGTATTTT
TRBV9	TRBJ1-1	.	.	CASSVEFGGTEAFF	TGTGCCAGCAGCGTAGAGTTTGGTGGAACTGAAGCTTTCTTT
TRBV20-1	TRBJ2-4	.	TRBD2	CSARTSSDIQYF	TGCAGTGCCAGGACTAGTAGTGACATTCAGTACTTC
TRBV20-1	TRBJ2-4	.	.	CSARVTGRLDRQYF	TGCAGTGCTAGAGTTACAGGGAGGTTGGATCGGCAGTACTTC
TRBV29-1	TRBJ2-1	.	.	CSAHRDYNEQFF	TGCAGCGCACACCGGGACTACAATGAGCAGTTCTTC
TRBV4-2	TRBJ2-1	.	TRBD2	CASSGLVIHEQFF	TGTGCCAGCAGCGGACTAGTTATCCATGAGCAGTTCTTC
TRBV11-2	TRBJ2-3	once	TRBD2	CASSLGTSTFTDTQYF	TGTGCCAGCAGCTTAGGGACTAGCACATTTACAGATACGCAGTATTTT
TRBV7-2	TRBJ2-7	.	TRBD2	CAGTSKGRAPYEQYF	TGTGCCGGCACCTCTAAGGGGAGGGCCCCCTACGAGCAGTACTTC
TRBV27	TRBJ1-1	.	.	CASSPGRTGGHTEAFF	TGTGCCAGCAGCCCCGGGAGGACGGGTGGTCACACTGAAGCTTTCTTT
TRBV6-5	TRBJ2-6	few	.	CASSYASYSGANVLTF	TGTGCCAGCAGTTACGCGTCGTACTCTGGGGCCAACGTCCTGACTTTC
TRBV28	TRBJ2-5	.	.	CASSVGNKWETQYF	TGTGCCAGCAGTGTGGGGAACAAATGGGAGACCCAGTACTTC
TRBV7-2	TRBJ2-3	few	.	CASSPLGGGTQYF	TGTGCCAGCAGCCCCCTTGGGGGAGGTACGCAGTATTTT
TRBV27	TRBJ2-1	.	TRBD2	CASSAASGSVGEQFF	TGTGCCAGCAGTGCCGCTAGCGGGAGTGTTGGAGAGCAGTTCTTC
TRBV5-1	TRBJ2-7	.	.	CASSQGGIYYEQYF	TGCGCCAGCAGCCAGGGTGGGATTTACTACGAGCAGTACTTC
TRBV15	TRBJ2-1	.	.	CATSRGDRAPRGEQFF	TGTGCCACCAGCAGAGGTGACCGGGCCCCACGCGGTGAGCAGTTCTTC
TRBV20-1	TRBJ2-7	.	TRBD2	CSARVGLVAGSYEQYF	TGCAGTGCTAGAGTAGGATTGGTAGCGGGATCCTACGAGCAGTACTTC
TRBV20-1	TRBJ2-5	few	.	CSARAQEPGVQETQYF	TGCAGTGCTAGAGCCCAAGAACCAGGGGTCCAAGAGACCCAGTACTTC
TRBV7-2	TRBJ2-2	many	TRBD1	CASSLGGQGSTGELFF	TGTGCCAGCAGCTTAGGGGGACAGGGGAGCACCGGGGAGCTGTTTTTT